Below, 4 T cell receptor beta chains from the same sample are listed, as sequenced in a study of T-cell memory formation after mild COVID-19. TCRdb used MiXCR to reprocess the 5' RACE reads, holding one entry per CDR3 protein. The sample has about 350,000 distinct CDR3 sequences; around 28% are singletons. The sample comprised PBMCs or a T cell subset sorted from them (not recorded which). The receptor set was obtained from an adult woman who had mild COVID-19 (a few samples of this study predate the infection). Cell type and time point are not known.

The chain combines TRBV7-6 with TRBJ2-2; the match to TRBD2 covers 12 bases. Germline V gene lookup returns CDR1 SGHVS and CDR2 FNYEAQ. The ends lost 5 bases at V and 8 bases at J; junction bases unmatched: 6. The CDR3 extends over 15 amino acids. The CDR3 protein is CASSPVGLAGGELFF. CDR3 sequence (DNA): TGTGCCAGCAGCCCGGTCGGACTAGCGGGAGGGGAGCTGTTTTTT.

This clonotype was seen at least ten times. This chain uses TRBV29-1 with TRBJ1-4; TRBD1 agrees at 11 bases. Germline V gene lookup returns CDR1 SQVTM and CDR2 ANQGSEA. CDR3 size: 12 residues. Trimming cost V 7 bases and J 8 bases; bases outside gene matches: 3. The CDR3 sequence: CSGRTGGEKLFF. The DNA for the CDR3 is TGCAGCGGACGGACAGGGGGCGAAAAACTGTTTTTT. The full variable domain, rest sourced from reference TRBV29-1 and TRBJ1-4, is SAVISQKPSRDICQRGTSLTIQCQVDSQVTMMFWYRQQPGQSLTLIATANQGSEATYESGFVIDKFPISRPNLTFSTLTVSNMSPEDSSIYLCSGRTGGEKLFFGSGTQLSVL.

The chain combines TRBV18 with TRBJ2-7; D is undetermined. Trimming removed 1 base at V and 4 bases at J, with 8 bases between. Germline CDR1 reads KGHSH; CDR2 reads LQKENI. The CDR3 covers 13 residues. In nucleotides, the CDR3 is TGTGCCAGCTCACCACAGGGTCGGTACGAGCAGTACTTC. Its translation is CASSPQGRYEQYF.

This chain connects TRBV28 to TRBJ1-1; no firm D call. This CDR3 is 14 amino acids long. Trimming cost V 9 bases and J 1 base, with 15 bases left between them. CDR1 and CDR2 from the germline V gene are MDHEN and SYDVKM. The CDR3 spells CASCRTSKNTEAFF. Written as DNA, the CDR3 is TGTGCCAGTTGCCGGACGTCTAAGAACACTGAAGCTTTCTTT. The full variable domain, with the rest looked up from reference TRBV28 and TRBJ1-1, is DVKVTQSSRYLVKRTGEKVFLECVQDMDHENMFWYRQDPGLGLRLIYFSYDVKMKEKGDIPEGYSVSREKKERFSLILESASTNQTSMYLCASCRTSKNTEAFFGQGTRLTVV.